This T cell receptor beta chain was identified during a study of T-cell memory formation after mild COVID-19. General study points: Clones shrinking from day 15 to 85 showed even CD4/CD8 mixes; later expanders tilted CD4+. Contracting clones localized mainly to CM and EM when CD4+ and mainly to EMRA when CD8+.

With regard to this clonotype: Its antigen is not known. The junction departs from germline at one end; a sequencing error may be responsible.

Germline values: CDR1 SGHRS, CDR2 YFSETQ. CDR3 length equals 12 residues. MiXCR was run by TCRdb on the 5' RACE reads, yielding one entry per CDR3 protein. The repertoire holds over 450,000 distinct CDR3 sequences, 20% seen once, with around 12% in the top ten. The chain joins TRBV5-1 to TRBJ2-2, with a tentative D call TRBD2 (6 bases). The sequenced sample was PBMCs or a T cell subset sorted from them (not recorded which). The TCR comes from an adult woman who had mild COVID-19 (a few samples of this study predate the infection). Cell type and time point are not known. CDR3 coding DNA: TGCGCCAGCAGCCCCGCCGGCGGGGAGCTGATTTTT. It codes for CASSPAGGELIF.